What follows are 29 T cell receptor beta chains derived from one specimen sequenced in a study of blood T cell repertoires in COVID-19. Some clones are missing from TCRdb's copy, which holds only in-frame ones; the method was immunoSEQ multiplex PCR. Among 150,000 to 200,000 clones listed, roughly 85% were seen once. What was sequenced was peripheral blood. These receptors all stem from a human donor with acute or convalescent COVID-19. The donor label of this sample is uncertain.

V usage is TRBV7-9 and J usage is TRBJ1-5; 8 bases are a match to TRBD1. Germline CDR1 reads SEHNR; CDR2 reads FQNEAQ (reference sequence). The CDR3 runs 14 residues. V was clipped by 9 bases and J by 7 bases; unmatched bases: 11. Here the CDR3 reads CASSSDRVNQPQHF. The CDR3 DNA follows: TGTGCCAGTTCCTCGGACAGGGTGAACCAGCCCCAGCATTTT.

V gene TRBV6-2 or TRBV6-3 combines with J gene TRBJ1-2; D not certain. Trimming shortened V by 5 bases and J by 4 bases, and 14 bases separated the two germline ends. In germline, CDR1 is MNHEY, CDR2 SVGEGT. The CDR3 contains 14 residues. The CDR3 sequence is CASSRGLGIYGYTF. Here the CDR3 DNA reads TGTGCCAGCAGTCGAGGGTTGGGAATCTATGGCTACACCTTC.

This chain links TRBV6-5 with TRBJ2-6; TRBD1 agrees at 7 bases. Losses at the gene ends were 5 bases for V and 3 bases for J; bases not matched to a gene: 4. Germline V gene sequence: CDR1 MNHEY, CDR2 SVGAGI. The length of the CDR3 is 15 residues. The chain's CDR3 is CASSPTGLGANVLTF. CDR3 bases: TGTGCCAGCAGTCCGACAGGGCTTGGGGCCAACGTCCTGACTTTC.

This chain connects TRBV19 to TRBJ1-1, with 9 positions matching TRBD1. V was clipped by 6 bases and J by 4 bases; unmatched bases: 0. The CDR3 covers 12 residues. The V gene's germline CDR1 is LNHDA and CDR2 SQIVND (reference sequence). CDR3: CASRTGGTEAFF. The CDR3 nucleotides are TGTGCCAGTAGGACAGGGGGCACTGAAGCTTTCTTT.

The chain links TRBV4-3 to TRBJ1-2; D is unclear. Trimming shortened V by 0 bases and J by 7 bases, and 12 bases separated the two germline ends. CDR1 is LGHNA, CDR2 YSLEER, per germline. The CDR3 has 14 amino acids. CDR3: CASSQDFAGGGYTF. The CDR3 region has the DNA TGCGCCAGCAGCCAAGATTTTGCGGGTGGTGGCTACACCTTC.

The rearrangement uses TRBV9 and TRBJ1-1, with D possibly being TRBD1 (5 bases). Germline V gene sequence: CDR1 SGDLS, CDR2 YYNGEE. CDR3 size: 14 residues. The V gene lost 4 bases and the J gene lost 4 bases, with 14 bases spanning the gap. This chain's CDR3 is CASSFSSGATEAFF. CDR3 nucleotide sequence: TGTGCCAGCAGCTTTAGCAGCGGGGCCACTGAAGCTTTCTTT.

The DNA of the CDR3 is TGTGCCAGCAGCTTAGGACTAGCGGGGGGCCCAGATACGCAGTATTTT. As protein: CASSLGLAGGPDTQYF. The V and J genes are TRBV7-6 and TRBJ2-3; 13 bases are a match to TRBD2. Germline lookup yields CDR1 SGHVS and CDR2 FNYEAQ. Losses at the gene ends were 1 base for V and 4 bases for J; bases not matched to a gene: 2. This CDR3 region has 16 residues. The full variable domain, rest sourced from reference TRBV7-6 and TRBJ2-3, is GAGVSQSPRYKVTKRGQDVALRCDPISGHVSLYWYRQALGQGPEFLTYFNYEAQQDKSGLPNDRFSAERPEGSISTLTIQRTEQRDSAMYRCASSLGLAGGPDTQYFGPGTRLTVL.

The V and J genes are TRBV30 and TRBJ1-6; the D gene is possibly TRBD1 (5 bases). CDR3 length equals 15 residues. CDR1 and CDR2 (germline): GTSNPN, SVGIG (reference sequence). Trimming left V 1 base short and J 6 bases short, with 13 bases between. Here the CDR3 DNA reads TGTGCCTGGAGTGCCGGGGGGTATGTTAATTCACCCCTCCACTTT. It encodes CAWSAGGYVNSPLHF.

The chain is built from TRBV7-9 and TRBJ2-2, with D perhaps matching TRBD1 (6 bases). Germline assignment: CDR1 SEHNR and CDR2 FQNEAQ (reference sequence). CDR3 length equals 16 residues. The V end lost 5 bases, the J end lost 5 bases, and 18 bases lay between the germline ends. CDR3 coding DNA: TGTGCCAGCAGCCCAGATGGGGGCTGGAATACCGGGGAGCTGTTTTTT. Its translation is CASSPDGGWNTGELFF.

V gene TRBV13 combines with J gene TRBJ1-1, with 7 bases that match TRBD1. Per germline, CDR1 PRHDT and CDR2 FYEKMQ (reference sequence). The CDR3 extends over 16 amino acids. V shed 4 bases and J 4 bases; nucleotides not matched to a gene: 12. DNA of the CDR3: TGTGCCAGCAGCTCCCCGGACAGGCAAGGAATCACTGAAGCTTTCTTT. Translating it yields CASSSPDRQGITEAFF.

The chain couples TRBV9 to TRBJ1-1, with 11 bases identical to TRBD1. The CDR3 extends over 15 amino acids. Germline V gene sequence: CDR1 SGDLS, CDR2 YYNGEE. The junction had 2 bases not matched to a gene; V was cut back by 2 bases and J by 2 bases. The CDR3 bases are TGTGCCAGCAGCGTGGGGACAGGGGGTAACACTGAAGCTTTCTTT. The encoded protein is CASSVGTGGNTEAFF.

The chain links TRBV19 to TRBJ2-1, with 7 positions matching TRBD2. The CDR3 length is 15 residues. Germline V gene lookup returns CDR1 LNHDA and CDR2 SQIVND (reference sequence). Losses at the gene ends were 5 bases for V and 0 bases for J; bases not matched to a gene: 4. CDR3 DNA sequence: TGTGCCAGTAGTCGACTAGCTGGCTCCTACAATGAGCAGTTCTTC. Translating gives CASSRLAGSYNEQFF.

A single count supports this clone. The chain recombines TRBV3-1 (or the pseudogene TRBV3-2) with TRBJ1-6; 10 nucleotides match TRBD1. Germline trimming cut 4 bases from V and 14 bases from J; bases unmatched to any gene: 17. Germline-derived CDR1 and CDR2 are LGHDT and YNNKEL (reference sequence). The CDR3 length is 17 residues. CDR3 DNA sequence: TGTGCCAGCAGCCCCGCTTCGTTAACGACAGGGGGCGCAGCCCTCCACTTT. As protein: CASSPASLTTGGAALHF.

The chain joins TRBV11-2 to TRBJ1-2; 8 bases are shared with TRBD1. Losses at the gene ends were 1 base for V and 0 bases for J; bases not matched to a gene: 4. Germline V lookup: CDR1 SGHAT, CDR2 FQNNGV. This CDR3 has 16 residues. CDR3 nucleotide sequence: TGTGCCAGCAGCTTAGGGGGACAGGAAGCTAACTATGGCTACACCTTC. Its translation is CASSLGGQEANYGYTF.

This sequence joins TRBV3-1 (or the pseudogene TRBV3-2) and TRBJ2-1; 11 positions match TRBD2. The CDR3 has 16 amino acids. Germline CDR1 is LGHDT and CDR2 is YNNKEL (reference sequence). After removal of 7 bases from V and 4 bases from J, the junction contained 9 bases not matched to a gene. CDR3 residues: CASNKGASGGYNEQFF. The CDR3 nucleotides read TGTGCCAGCAATAAAGGGGCTAGCGGGGGGTACAATGAGCAGTTCTTC.

The genes are TRBV3-1 (or the pseudogene TRBV3-2) and TRBJ1-2; D might be TRBD1 (5 bases). Germline values: CDR1 LGHDT, CDR2 YNNKEL (reference sequence). The V and J ends lost 3 bases and 7 bases respectively, with 6 bases between them. The CDR3 covers 11 residues. CDR3 amino acids: CASSHRVGYTF. In nucleotides, the CDR3 is TGTGCCAGCAGCCACAGGGTTGGCTACACCTTC.

The chain carries TRBV18 and TRBJ2-7; the match to TRBD2 covers 7 bases. Germline V CDR1 and CDR2: KGHSH, LQKENI. This CDR3 region has 20 residues. J lost 0 bases, V lost 2 bases, and 19 bases had no gene match. The CDR3 DNA follows: TGTGCCAGCTCACCAAGAGTACTAGCGACGGACTCCTTAACCTCCTACGAGCAGTACTTC. Protein product: CASSPRVLATDSLTSYEQYF.

This chain connects TRBV19 to TRBJ1-2, with 7 bases identical to TRBD1. J was trimmed by 3 bases and V by 6 bases; bases with no gene match: 7. The germline V gene has CDR1 LNHDA and CDR2 SQIVND (reference sequence). The length of the CDR3 is 14 residues. The CDR3 sequence is CASSIQGRDYGYTF. As DNA, the CDR3 is TGTGCCAGTAGCATACAGGGGCGCGACTATGGCTACACCTTC.

This clone was seen more than once but under ten times. CDR3 loop: CASSHLGGGVAYEQYF. CDR3 sequence (DNA): TGTGCCAGCAGCCACCTGGGTGGAGGTGTTGCCTACGAGCAGTACTTC. The chain couples TRBV4-2 to TRBJ2-7; possibly TRBD2 for D (5 bases). The CDR3 is 16 amino acids. Germline V CDR1 and CDR2: LGHNA, YNFKEQ. V lost 3 bases and J lost 2, with 17 bases in between.

The genes are TRBV9 and TRBJ2-5; 9 bases fit TRBD1. CDR1 is SGDLS, CDR2 YYNGEE, per germline. The junction had 10 bases not matched to a gene; V was cut back by 2 bases and J by 5 bases. The CDR3 is 16 residues long. In nucleotides, the CDR3 is TGTGCCAGCAGCGTCCCGACAGGGGGAAGTGGGGAGACCCAGTACTTC. Translated: CASSVPTGGSGETQYF.

The V gene is TRBV2, the J gene TRBJ2-1, with unresolved D. Germline V CDR1 and CDR2: SNHLY, FYNNEI. Trimming took 1 base from V and 0 from J, leaving 4 bases between them. The CDR3 consists of 14 residues. In nucleotides, the CDR3 is TGTGCCAGCAGTGAAGGTAGCTCCTACAATGAGCAGTTCTTC. This codes for CASSEGSSYNEQFF.

The rearrangement links TRBV11-3 to TRBJ2-1; D is perhaps TRBD2 (7 bases). Germline V lookup: CDR1 SGHNT, CDR2 YENEEA. V shed 3 bases and J shed 7 bases, with 16 bases lying between them. This CDR3 spans 15 amino acids. CDR3 sequence reads: CASSFRGGGGNEQFF. In DNA, the CDR3 is TGTGCCAGCAGCTTTCGAGGGGGGGGAGGGAATGAGCAGTTCTTC.

The chain couples TRBV11-3 to TRBJ1-1; D is undetermined. The V and J ends lost 3 bases and 1 base respectively, with 6 bases between them. CDR3 length equals 13 residues. Per germline, CDR1 SGHNT and CDR2 YENEEA. This CDR3 reads CASSLQENTEAFF. CDR3 bases: TGTGCCAGCAGCTTGCAGGAGAACACTGAAGCTTTCTTT.

The V gene is TRBV29-1, the J gene TRBJ1-2; 9 bases are a match to TRBD1. CDR1 and CDR2 (germline): SQVTM, ANQGSEA. This CDR3 contains 13 residues. After removal of 6 bases from V and 4 bases from J, the junction contained 6 bases not matched to a gene. CDR3 bases: TGCAGCGTCTGGGACAGGGTCGCCTATGGCTACACCTTC. As protein: CSVWDRVAYGYTF.

The rearrangement uses TRBV28 and TRBJ2-5; 7 nucleotides align to TRBD1. The CDR3 runs to 15 residues. Germline V lookup: CDR1 MDHEN, CDR2 SYDVKM. Germline trimming cut 5 bases from V and 4 bases from J; bases unmatched to any gene: 10. Here the CDR3 reads CASSQMTGSGETQYF. CDR3 nucleotides: TGTGCCAGCAGTCAGATGACAGGGAGTGGAGAGACCCAGTACTTC. The full variable domain, rest sourced from reference TRBV28 and TRBJ2-5, is DVKVTQSSRYLVKRTGEKVFLECVQDMDHENMFWYRQDPGLGLRLIYFSYDVKMKEKGDIPEGYSVSREKKERFSLILESASTNQTSMYLCASSQMTGSGETQYFGPGTRLLVL.

The V gene is TRBV30, the J gene TRBJ1-5; 7 bases match TRBD1. CDR1 and CDR2 (germline): GTSNPN, SVGIG (reference sequence). The CDR3 contains 14 residues. Trimming cost V 2 bases and J 4 bases; bases outside gene matches: 5. CDR3 coding DNA: TGTGCCTGGAGTCGGGACAGAGAGAATCAGCCCCAGCATTTT. This encodes CAWSRDRENQPQHF.

The CDR3 region is CASSSGVNTGELFF. CDR3 DNA: TGCGCCAGCAGCAGCGGGGTCAACACCGGGGAGCTGTTTTTT. V is TRBV5-1 and J is TRBJ2-2; the match to TRBD2 covers 7 bases. CDR1 is SGHRS and CDR2 is YFSETQ in the germline V gene. The CDR3 extends over 14 amino acids. Losses at the gene ends were 4 bases for V and 2 bases for J; bases not matched to a gene: 2.

The chain has TRBV7-2 and TRBJ1-2; the match to TRBD1 covers 9 bases. CDR3 size: 15 residues. V trimming: 2 bases; J trimming: 6 bases; junction bases outside the gene matches: 7. Germline CDR1 is SGHTA and CDR2 is FQGNSA. The CDR3 nucleotides are TGTGCCAGCAGCTTACCCCGGACAGGGGCTGATGGCTACACCTTC. This codes for CASSLPRTGADGYTF.

Points on this clone: In the same sample, other DNA sequences code for this CDR3. V is TRBV19 and J is TRBJ2-7; D is possibly TRBD1 (5 bases). The germline V and J ends were trimmed by 1 base and 3 bases, with 10 bases remaining between them. Germline lookup yields CDR1 LNHDA and CDR2 SQIVND (reference sequence). This CDR3 has 14 amino acids. CDR3 loop: CASSIGGGGYEQYF. The CDR3 DNA reads TGTGCCAGTAGTATAGGGGGCGGCGGCTACGAGCAGTACTTC.